The clone carrying this T cell receptor beta chain has just one count. Its specificity is unknown. The data derive from a study of identifying expanded T cells in peripheral blood. Points from the study as a whole: Across healthy donors, higher total template counts meant significantly greater approximately two-week count variance. Over approximately two and four weeks, about 15 and 19 clones changed, versus approximately 1.1 between replicates.

J was trimmed by 4 bases and V by 6 bases; bases with no gene match: 1. This CDR3 is built from 13 residues. Germline CDR1 and CDR2: SEHNR and FQNEAQ (reference sequence). Using immunoSEQ multiplex PCR, the repertoire was profiled, and TCRdb retains in-frame clones only, with some absent. The data show tens of thousands of clones, with more than 75% seen just once and 4.5% held by the top ten. This TCR was recovered from a person aged 18 to 70 in good health. V and J are TRBV7-9 and TRBJ2-1, with 9 bases matching TRBD1. The material sequenced was blood. CDR3 in DNA: TGTGCCAGCAGAGGGACAGGGTACAATGAGCAGTTCTTC. Its translation: CASRGTGYNEQFF.